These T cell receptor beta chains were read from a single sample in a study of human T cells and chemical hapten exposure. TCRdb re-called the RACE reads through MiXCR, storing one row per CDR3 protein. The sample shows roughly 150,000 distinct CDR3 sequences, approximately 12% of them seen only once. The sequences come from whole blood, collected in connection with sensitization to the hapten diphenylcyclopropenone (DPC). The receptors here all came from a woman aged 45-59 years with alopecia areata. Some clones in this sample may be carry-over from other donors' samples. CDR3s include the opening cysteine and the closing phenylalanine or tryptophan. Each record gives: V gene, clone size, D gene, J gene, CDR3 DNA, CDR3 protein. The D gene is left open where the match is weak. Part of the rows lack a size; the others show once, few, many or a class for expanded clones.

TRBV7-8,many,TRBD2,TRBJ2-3,TGTGCCAGCAGCCCGGGGGGACTTTCTGCTAGCACAGATACGCAGTATTTT,CASSPGGLSASTDTQYF
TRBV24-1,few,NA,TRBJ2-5,TGTGCCACCAGCGCGGTGGGCCGAGAGACCCAGTACTTC,CATSAVGRETQYF
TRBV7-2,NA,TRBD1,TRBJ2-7,TGTGCCAGCAGCTCGGACAGGGGGCTATACGAGCAGTACTTC,CASSSDRGLYEQYF
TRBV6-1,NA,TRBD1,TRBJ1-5,TGTGCCAGCAGTTCCGGGACAGGGGGGGATCAGCCCCAGCATTTT,CASSSGTGGDQPQHF
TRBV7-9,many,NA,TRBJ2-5,TGTGCCAGCAGGAACGGAGAGACCCAGTACTTC,CASRNGETQYF
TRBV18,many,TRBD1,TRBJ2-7,TGTGCCAGCTCACTTGGCCTTACAGGGGTCGAGCAGTACTTC,CASSLGLTGVEQYF
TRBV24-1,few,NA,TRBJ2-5,TGTGCCACCAGTGACCGACGTGCACTAGGGATCCAAGAGACCCAGTACTTC,CATSDRRALGIQETQYF
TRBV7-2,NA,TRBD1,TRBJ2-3,TGTGCCAGCAGCTCTCGCGTCGGCAGGGGGCTTAGCACAGATACGCAGTATTTT,CASSSRVGRGLSTDTQYF
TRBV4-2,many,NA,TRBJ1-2,TGTGCCAGCAGCCAAGGTCCGGGAGATAACTATGGCTACACCTTC,CASSQGPGDNYGYTF
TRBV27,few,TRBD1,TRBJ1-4,TGTGCCAGCAGTGCCTCCGGGACAGGGGGGGAAAAACTGTTTTTT,CASSASGTGGEKLFF
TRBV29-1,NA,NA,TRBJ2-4,TGCAGCGTTGACAGAGGAAACATTCAGTACTTC,CSVDRGNIQYF
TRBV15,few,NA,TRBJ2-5,TGTGCCACCAGCAGAGATCGGCGTTCCCAAGAGACCCAGTACTTC,CATSRDRRSQETQYF
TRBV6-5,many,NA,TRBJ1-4,TGTGCCAGCAGTTCTACGGGGGGAACTGAAAAACTGTTTTTT,CASSSTGGTEKLFF
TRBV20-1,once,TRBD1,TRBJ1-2,TGCAGTGCTTCCGGGACAGGGGGCTTTGGCTACACCTTC,CSASGTGGFGYTF
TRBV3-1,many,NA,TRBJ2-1,TGTGCCAGCAGCCAAGTAGGACTGCGCTACAATGAGCAGTTCTTC,CASSQVGLRYNEQFF
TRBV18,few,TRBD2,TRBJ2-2,TGTGCCAGCTCACCACTCGGGGGGGCAGCGAACACCGGGGAGCTGTTTTTT,CASSPLGGAANTGELFF
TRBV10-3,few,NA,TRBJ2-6,TGTGCCATCAGTGAGGGTTGGCGGCCATCTGGGGCCAACGTCCTGACTTTC,CAISEGWRPSGANVLTF
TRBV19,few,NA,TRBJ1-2,TGTGCCAGTAGCGACGGCAGGGACCCTCGAGGGATTGGCTACACCTTC,CASSDGRDPRGIGYTF
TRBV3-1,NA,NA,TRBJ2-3,TGTGCCAGCAGCCAAGAGGTATACAGCGCCGCGGCCACAGATACGCAGTATTTT,CASSQEVYSAAATDTQYF
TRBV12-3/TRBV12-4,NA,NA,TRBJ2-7,TGTGCCAGCAGTTTGCGGCAGGCACCCTACGAGCAGTACTTC,CASSLRQAPYEQYF
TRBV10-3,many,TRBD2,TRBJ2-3,TGTGCCATCAGCCGGACTAGCGGGAGCGGGTCAGATACGCAGTATTTT,CAISRTSGSGSDTQYF
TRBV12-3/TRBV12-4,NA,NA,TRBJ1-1,TGTGCCAGCAGCCCCGCCTCTGAAGCTTTCTTT,CASSPASEAFF
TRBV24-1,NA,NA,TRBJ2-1,TGTGCCACCGAGTCTTACAATGAGCAGTTCTTC,CATESYNEQFF
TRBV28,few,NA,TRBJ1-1,TGTGCCAGCTTTGGCGCGACAGGCATGAACACTGAAGCTTTCTTT,CASFGATGMNTEAFF
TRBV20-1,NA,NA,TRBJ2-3,TGCAGTGCTAGAGATGGCCTGGCTAGCACAGATACGCAGTATTTT,CSARDGLASTDTQYF
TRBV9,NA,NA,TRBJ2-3,TGTGCCAGCAGCGTAGGGGCGGAGTGGCGTGATACGCAGTATTTT,CASSVGAEWRDTQYF
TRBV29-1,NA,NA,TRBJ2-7,TGCAGCGTTGAGTTGGCAGTTTCTTTCGGCTACGAGCAGTACTTC,CSVELAVSFGYEQYF
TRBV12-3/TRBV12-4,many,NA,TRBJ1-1,TGTGCCAGCACCGCAGGGTGGAGGAACACTGAAGCTTTCTTT,CASTAGWRNTEAFF